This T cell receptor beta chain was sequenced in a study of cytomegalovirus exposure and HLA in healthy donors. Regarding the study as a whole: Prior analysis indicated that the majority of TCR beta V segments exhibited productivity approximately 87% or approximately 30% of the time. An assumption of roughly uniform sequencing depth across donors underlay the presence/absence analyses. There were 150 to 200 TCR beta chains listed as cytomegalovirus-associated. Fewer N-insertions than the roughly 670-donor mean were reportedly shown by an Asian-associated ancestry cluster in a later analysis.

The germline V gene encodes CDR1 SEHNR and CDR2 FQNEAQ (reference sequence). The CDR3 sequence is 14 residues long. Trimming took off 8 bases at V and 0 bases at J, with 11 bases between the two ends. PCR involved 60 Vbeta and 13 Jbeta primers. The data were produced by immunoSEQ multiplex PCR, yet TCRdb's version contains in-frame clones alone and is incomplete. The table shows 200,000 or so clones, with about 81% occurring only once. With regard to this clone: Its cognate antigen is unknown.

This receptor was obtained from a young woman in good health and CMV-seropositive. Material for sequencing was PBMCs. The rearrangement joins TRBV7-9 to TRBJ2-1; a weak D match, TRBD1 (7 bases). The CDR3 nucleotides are TGTGCCAGCGGAGGGGACAGCTCCTACAATGAGCAGTTCTTC. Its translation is CASGGDSSYNEQFF. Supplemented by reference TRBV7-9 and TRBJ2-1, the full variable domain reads DTGVSQNPRHKITKRGQNVTFRCDPISEHNRLYWYRQTLGQGPEFLTYFQNEAQLEKSRLLSDRFSAERPKGSFSTLEIQRTEQGDSAMYLCASGGDSSYNEQFFGPGTRLTVL.